Presented here are 14 T cell receptor beta chains from one specimen sequenced in a study of cytomegalovirus exposure and HLA in healthy donors (dated by TCRdb to about 2017). Receptor libraries were prepared by the immunoSEQ multiplex PCR assay. A mixture of 60 forward primers for TCR Vbeta segments and 13 reverse primers for TCR Jbeta segments was used in the multiplex PCR. TCRdb retrieved this table from immuneACCESS and kept in-frame rearrangements only. Not all clones are present; in checked studies, unresolved V genes account for under half, and no reason is known for the remainder. The sample table contains roughly 120,000 clones; only one count was recorded for 65% to 75% of them. The top ten constitute around 4% of the sample. Sequencing used PBMCs. The receptor set was obtained from a woman aged 45-59 years in good health and CMV-seropositive.

Only a few counts were recorded for this clone. Other DNA sequences within the sample encode an identical CDR3. The chain is built from TRBV7-6 and TRBJ1-1, with D hard to call. Trimming cost V 4 bases and J 1 base, with 7 bases left between them. CDR1 and CDR2 from the germline V gene are SGHVS and FNYEAQ. CDR3 length: 13 residues. The CDR3 is CASSSQENTEAFF. In DNA form, the CDR3 reads TGTGCCAGCAGCTCGCAGGAGAACACTGAAGCTTTCTTT.

The genes are TRBV6-4 and TRBJ2-7; weak D call: TRBD1 (6 bases). This CDR3 has 15 residues. Per the germline V gene, CDR1 is MRHNA and CDR2 is SNTAGT. With 7 bases removed from V and 2 bases from J, the gap between germline ends came to 18 bases. CDR3 nucleotide sequence: TGTGCCAGCAACTCCGGGACAAAAAAGACCTACGAGCAGTACTTC. Its protein product is CASNSGTKKTYEQYF.

The chain employs TRBV19 and TRBJ1-2, with D possibly being TRBD1 (5 bases). V was clipped by 5 bases and J by 4 bases, with 14 bases between them. The germline V gene has CDR1 LNHDA and CDR2 SQIVND (reference sequence). The CDR3 totals 14 residues. The CDR3 loop is CASSARQPFYGYTF. As DNA, the CDR3 is TGTGCCAGTAGTGCCAGACAGCCTTTCTATGGCTACACCTTC.

In the case of this clone: The sample contains more than one DNA sequence encoding this CDR3. This chain links TRBV27 with TRBJ1-1; possible D gene TRBD1, 5 bases. Trimming removed 2 bases from V and 3 bases from J, with 10 bases in between. The CDR3 has 14 amino acids. Germline loops: CDR1 MNHEY, CDR2 SMNVEV (reference sequence). This CDR3 reads CASSLQGGDTEAFF. Here the CDR3 DNA reads TGTGCCAGCAGTTTACAGGGTGGGGACACTGAAGCTTTCTTT.

This clone was seen a handful of times. The gene calls are TRBV5-1 and TRBJ1-6; 10 bases line up with TRBD1. The J segment lost 7 bases and the V segment lost 5 bases, leaving 3 bases of the junction unmatched. There are 14 residues in the CDR3. The germline V gene has CDR1 SGHRS and CDR2 YFSETQ. Written as DNA, the CDR3 is TGCGCCAGCAGAGGGACAGGGGACAATTCACCCCTCCACTTT. This gives the protein CASRGTGDNSPLHF.

The V gene is TRBV5-1, the J gene TRBJ1-6; 9 bases match TRBD1. The germline V gene encodes CDR1 SGHRS and CDR2 YFSETQ. J was trimmed by 12 bases and V by 0 bases; bases with no gene match: 4. There are 14 residues in the CDR3. The CDR3: CASSLVLGQGPLHF. For the CDR3, the DNA is TGCGCCAGCAGCTTGGTATTGGGACAGGGACCCCTCCACTTT.

This chain joins TRBV5-1 and TRBJ2-7, with a possible D match to TRBD1 (5 bases). V lost 0 bases, J lost 6 bases, and 16 bases lay in between. CDR1 is SGHRS, CDR2 YFSETQ, per germline. CDR3 size: 15 residues. CDR3 DNA sequence: TGCGCCAGCAGCTTGGGACAGTCCCTATGGCCCGAGCAGTACTTC. Residues: CASSLGQSLWPEQYF.

This clone has only a few counts. The rearrangement links TRBV30 to TRBJ2-7; D perhaps matches TRBD2 (6 bases). Germline-derived CDR1 and CDR2 are GTSNPN and SVGIG (reference sequence). The ends were cut back, 0 bases at V and 4 bases at J, with 16 bases in the middle. There are 15 residues in the CDR3. CDR3 nucleotide sequence: TGTGCCTGGAGTGTTGGTCAGGGAGGTAATTACGAGCAGTACTTC. It yields the protein CAWSVGQGGNYEQYF.

This clone was seen only once. The chain couples TRBV6-6 to TRBJ1-2, with D tentatively TRBD1 (5 bases). The CDR3 loop spans 12 amino acids. The germline V and J ends were trimmed by 7 bases and 5 bases, with 11 bases remaining between them. The germline V gene has CDR1 MNHNY and CDR2 SVGAGI (reference sequence). DNA for the CDR3: TGTGCCAGCACCCAGGGTCGGTATGGCTACACCTTC. Translating it yields CASTQGRYGYTF.

The chain carries TRBV27 and TRBJ2-7, with 11 bases fitting TRBD1. The germline gives CDR1 MNHEY, CDR2 SMNVEV (reference sequence). The V gene end was trimmed by 3 bases and the J gene end by 2 bases; junction bases not matched to a gene: 6. This CDR3 has 16 residues. The CDR3 sequence is CASSLKWTGGPYEQYF. The CDR3 nucleotides read TGTGCCAGCAGTTTGAAGTGGACAGGGGGCCCCTACGAGCAGTACTTC.

The V and J genes are TRBV5-1 and TRBJ1-3; 7 bases match TRBD1. This CDR3 is 16 amino acids long. CDR1 and CDR2 from the germline V gene are SGHRS and YFSETQ. J gave up 2 bases and V 0 bases, and 5 bases lay outside the gene matches. CDR3 nucleotides: TGCGCCAGCAGCTTGGGGACAGGTACTGCTGGAAACACCATATATTTT. Translation gives CASSLGTGTAGNTIYF.

The chain employs TRBV19 and TRBJ2-1, with 8 bases that match TRBD2. Germline V gene data show CDR1 as LNHDA and CDR2 as SQIVND (reference sequence). J was trimmed by 10 bases and V by 1 base; bases with no gene match: 6. This CDR3 region has 14 residues. The CDR3 bases are TGTGCCAGTAGTATAGGATATTCGGGGGGGGAGCAGTTCTTC. Translation: CASSIGYSGGEQFF.

This clone was detected a few times. The CDR3 loop is CASSLGGAAGYGYTF. In nucleotides, the CDR3 is TGTGCCAGCAGCTTGGGTGGAGCGGCGGGCTATGGCTACACCTTC. V and J are TRBV5-6 and TRBJ1-2; no clear D gene. The CDR3 has 15 amino acids. With 0 bases removed from V and 4 bases from J, the gap between germline ends came to 13 bases. Per the germline V gene, CDR1 is SGHDT and CDR2 is YYEEEE.

The CDR3 DNA reads TGTGCCAGCAGCATCTCGGGGGATTTGGGTGAAAAACTGTTTTTT. Translated, it gives CASSISGDLGEKLFF. This chain connects TRBV9 to TRBJ1-4; a possible D gene is TRBD1 (5 bases). The CDR3 length is 15 residues. Germline V gene sequence: CDR1 SGDLS, CDR2 YYNGEE. V gave up 4 bases and J gave up 7 bases, with 17 bases separating them.